A selection of T cell receptor beta chains follows, all from one sample in a study of cytomegalovirus exposure and HLA in healthy donors. Some clones are missing from TCRdb's copy, which holds only in-frame ones; the method was immunoSEQ multiplex PCR. Of roughly 180,000 clones listed, 77% were seen once; the top ten hold 1.4% to 1.5%. The sample consisted of PBMCs. These receptors originate from a woman in her 30s in good health and CMV-seropositive. Each CDR3 is given with its conserved first and last residue. The D gene is left open where the match is weak. Rows may omit the clone size; those that give it use once, few, many or a size class.

.	.	TRBJ1-1	TRBV30	CAWSDDTEGEAFF	TGTGCCTGGAGTGATGACACCGAAGGCGAAGCTTTCTTT
.	.	TRBJ2-3	TRBV7-3	CASSLWGERNTDTQYF	TGTGCCAGCAGCTTATGGGGGGAACGGAACACAGATACGCAGTATTTT
.	.	TRBJ2-1	TRBV29-1	CSVEDPDRYNEQFF	TGCAGCGTTGAAGATCCAGACAGGTACAATGAGCAGTTCTTC
.	once	TRBJ1-5	TRBV28	CASSPQGGGNQPQHF	TGTGCCAGCAGTCCTCAGGGAGGGGGCAATCAGCCCCAGCATTTT
.	.	TRBJ1-5	TRBV28	CASRETGGSNQPQHF	TGTGCCAGCAGGGAAACGGGGGGTAGCAATCAGCCCCAGCATTTT
.	once	TRBJ2-5	TRBV18	CASSPSGEETQYF	TGTGCCAGCTCACCATCGGGGGAAGAGACCCAGTACTTC
TRBD2	.	TRBJ2-5	TRBV6-5	CASAGGGTQYF	TGTGCCAGCGCTGGGGGGGGGACCCAGTACTTC
.	.	TRBJ2-1	TRBV7-2	CASSPGDSPKSYNEQFF	TGTGCCAGCAGCCCTGGGGACTCGCCAAAATCCTACAATGAGCAGTTCTTC
TRBD2	.	TRBJ2-1	TRBV9	CASSAPGTSGSLSEQFF	TGTGCCAGCAGCGCACCAGGGACTAGCGGGAGTTTGAGTGAGCAGTTCTTC
TRBD1	.	TRBJ1-4	TRBV2	CASSRGNEKLFF	TGTGCCAGCAGCAGGGGGAATGAAAAACTGTTTTTT
TRBD1	few	TRBJ2-7	TRBV27	CASTISLRGPYEQYF	TGTGCCAGCACTATCTCCCTAAGGGGGCCCTACGAGCAGTACTTC
.	.	TRBJ2-3	TRBV2	CASSDWGGDTQYF	TGTGCCAGCTCCGATTGGGGAGGAGATACGCAGTATTTT
.	.	TRBJ1-2	TRBV27	CASSLRGNYGYTF	TGTGCCAGCAGTTTACGGGGGAACTATGGCTACACCTTC
.	.	TRBJ2-7	TRBV6-1	CASSIGLAISYEQYF	TGTGCCAGCAGTATTGGACTGGCAATCTCCTACGAGCAGTACTTC
.	.	TRBJ1-1	TRBV25-1	CASSHSPHTEAFF	TGTGCCAGCAGTCATAGCCCCCACACTGAAGCTTTCTTT
TRBD1	few	TRBJ1-1	TRBV13	CASSAGQGSAAFF	TGTGCCAGCAGCGCCGGACAGGGTTCAGCCGCTTTCTTT
TRBD1	.	TRBJ1-3	TRBV5-1	CASSPGTGANTIYF	TGCGCCAGCAGTCCCGGGACAGGGGCAAACACCATATATTTT
TRBD2	.	TRBJ2-3	TRBV6-5	CASSYGGLSTDTQYF	TGTGCCAGCAGTTACGGGGGACTATCCACAGATACGCAGTATTTT
TRBD1	.	TRBJ1-5	TRBV6-1	CASIRGLGNQPQHF	TGTGCCAGTATCAGGGGGCTGGGCAATCAGCCCCAGCATTTT
.	.	TRBJ2-7	TRBV7-2	CASSLGTTFYEQYF	TGTGCCAGCAGCTTAGGGACAACCTTCTACGAGCAGTACTTC
.	.	TRBJ1-2	TRBV6-5	CASSYSVEGSGGYTF	TGTGCCAGCAGTTACAGCGTAGAGGGCTCTGGTGGCTACACCTTC
.	.	TRBJ2-7	TRBV7-2	CASSRPGLSEQYF	TGTGCCAGCAGCCGCCCCGGTCTAAGCGAGCAGTACTTC
.	.	TRBJ2-7	TRBV15	CATSRDGRFEQYF	TGTGCCACCAGCAGAGATGGGAGATTCGAGCAGTACTTC
TRBD2	.	TRBJ2-5	TRBV2	CASSYLSGSGETQYF	TGTGCCAGCAGTTACCTTAGCGGGAGTGGAGAGACCCAGTACTTC
.	.	TRBJ1-5	TRBV28	CASSAGSNQPQHF	TGTGCCAGCAGCGCGGGTAGCAATCAGCCCCAGCATTTT
.	.	TRBJ1-1	TRBV2	CASSGEGPEAFF	TGTGCCAGCAGTGGGGAGGGGCCTGAAGCTTTCTTT
.	.	TRBJ1-5	TRBV28	CASSTRDGSNQPQHF	TGTGCCAGCTCAACCCGGGATGGGAGCAATCAGCCCCAGCATTTT
.	.	TRBJ2-3	TRBV5-4	CASSFPSTDTQYF	TGTGCCAGCAGCTTTCCGAGCACAGATACGCAGTATTTT
TRBD1	.	TRBJ1-4	TRBV28	CASSYNRGLFEKLFF	TGTGCCAGCAGTTATAACAGGGGCTTGTTCGAAAAACTGTTTTTT
TRBD1	.	TRBJ1-4	TRBV5-6	CASSLAFRGTVNEKLFF	TGTGCCAGCAGCTTGGCCTTTCGAGGGACAGTTAATGAAAAACTGTTTTTT
TRBD1	.	TRBJ1-2	TRBV30	CAWSHRGEKGGYTF	TGTGCCTGGAGTCACAGGGGTGAGAAGGGTGGCTACACCTTC
TRBD1	.	TRBJ1-2	TRBV5-1	CASSLGTGGYYGYTF	TGCGCCAGCAGCTTAGGGACAGGGGGTTACTATGGCTACACCTTC
TRBD1	.	TRBJ2-7	TRBV6-5	CASRTDRARVQQYF	TGTGCCAGCAGAACCGACAGGGCCCGGGTGCAGCAGTACTTC
TRBD2	.	TRBJ2-3	TRBV6-6	CASSSGLAGATDTQYF	TGTGCCAGCAGTTCGGGACTAGCGGGAGCCACAGATACGCAGTATTTT
TRBD1	.	TRBJ1-3	TRBV4-2	CASSQGQGNTIYF	TGTGCCAGCAGCCAGGGACAGGGAAACACCATATATTTT
.	few	TRBJ2-5	TRBV10-1	CASSESRGTQYF	TGCGCCAGCAGTGAGTCTAGGGGGACCCAGTACTTC
TRBD2	.	TRBJ2-2	TRBV29-1	CSVAWRLAGGNGELFF	TGCAGCGTTGCCTGGAGACTAGCGGGAGGGAACGGGGAGCTGTTTTTT
TRBD2	.	TRBJ2-1	TRBV13	CASSPGGNEQFF	TGTGCCAGCAGCCCGGGGGGGAATGAGCAGTTCTTC
TRBD2	few	TRBJ2-7	TRBV10-3	CAISEGLADLTYEQYF	TGTGCCATCAGTGAGGGACTAGCGGATCTTACCTACGAGCAGTACTTC